Following are 32 T cell receptor beta chains from one sample sequenced in a study of blood T cell repertoires in COVID-19. Profiling relied on immunoSEQ multiplex PCR, and the TCRdb table lists in-frame clones only, not all of them. Here the sample spans 250,000 to 300,000 clones, 84% being singletons. The sample comprised peripheral blood. These receptors were collected from a man aged 60-69 years with acute or convalescent COVID-19.

The rearrangement joins TRBV7-6 to TRBJ1-2; D gene uncertain. This CDR3 region has 13 residues. Trimming left V 1 base short and J 2 bases short, with 5 bases between. Germline CDR1 and CDR2: SGHVS and FNYEAQ. The DNA of the CDR3 is TGTGCCAGCAGCTTAGGAGAAAACTATGGCTACACCTTC. The encoded protein is CASSLGENYGYTF.

The gene calls are TRBV7-2 and TRBJ2-5, with a weak D call TRBD2 (6 bases). This CDR3 spans 14 amino acids. V lost 1 base and J lost 5, with 11 bases in between. Germline loops: CDR1 SGHTA, CDR2 FQGNSA. The CDR3 spells CASSLGHSGETQYF. CDR3 nucleotides: TGTGCCAGCAGCTTAGGTCACAGCGGGGAGACCCAGTACTTC.

J is TRBJ2-3 and V is TRBV5-4, with D maybe TRBD1 (6 bases). This CDR3 spans 13 amino acids. Germline values: CDR1 SGHNT, CDR2 YYREEE (reference sequence). The V and J ends lost 5 bases and 3 bases respectively, with 10 bases between them. CDR3 DNA: TGTGCCAGCAGTTACCAGGGGACAGATACGCAGTATTTT. As protein: CASSYQGTDTQYF.

This clone was seen once. The rearrangement uses TRBV5-5 and TRBJ1-1, with a possible D match to TRBD1 (5 bases). There are 12 residues in the CDR3. CDR1 and CDR2 (germline): SGHKS, YYEKEE (reference sequence). Here the CDR3 reads CTSGRGNTEAFF. CDR3 bases: TGTACCTCGGGGAGGGGGAACACTGAAGCTTTCTTT.

The chain has TRBV29-1 and TRBJ2-5; 10 nucleotides agree with TRBD2. Germline CDR1 SQVTM, CDR2 ANQGSEA. The CDR3 totals 12 residues. Losses at the gene ends were 4 bases for V and 5 bases for J; bases not matched to a gene: 1. The CDR3 DNA reads as TGCAGCGTTGGACTAGCGGGTGAGACCCAGTACTTC. As protein: CSVGLAGETQYF.

V gene TRBV29-1 combines with J gene TRBJ2-7, with D maybe TRBD2 (5 bases). This CDR3 contains 11 residues. Germline loops: CDR1 SQVTM, CDR2 ANQGSEA. The ends were cut back, 4 bases at V and 7 bases at J, with 11 bases in the middle. For the CDR3, the DNA is TGCAGCGTTGGGTTACGAGGGGAGCAGTACTTC. It encodes CSVGLRGEQYF.

The rearrangement links TRBV9 to TRBJ2-3; 8 bases match TRBD2. V was clipped by 0 bases and J by 3 bases; unmatched bases: 6. Per the germline V gene, CDR1 is SGDLS and CDR2 is YYNGEE. The CDR3 sequence is 16 residues long. For the CDR3, the DNA is TGTGCCAGCAGCGTAGTAGCAGCGGGAGCGACAGATACGCAGTATTTT. Translated, it gives CASSVVAAGATDTQYF.

V and J are TRBV10-3 and TRBJ1-1; no firm D call. The CDR3 has 13 residues. Deletions cut 11 bases from V and 4 bases from J, with 17 bases between. Germline CDR1 and CDR2: ENHRY and SYGVKD. The CDR3 nucleotides read TGTGCCGCCCGCGGCAGTTCTTCCACTGAAGCTTTCTTT. Encoded protein: CAARGSSSTEAFF.

This clone was detected only a few times. The chain carries TRBV11-3 and TRBJ2-3; TRBD2 might be the D (5 bases). With 3 bases removed from V and 3 bases from J, the gap between germline ends came to 16 bases. The CDR3 has 16 residues. Germline CDR1 reads SGHNT; CDR2 reads YENEEA. For the CDR3, the DNA is TGTGCCAGCAGCTTCGGCGGGCCTACGGCAACAGATACGCAGTATTTT. Translation: CASSFGGPTATDTQYF.

The J gene is TRBJ2-1, the V gene TRBV18, with TRBD1 identical over 10 bases. J gave up 2 bases and V 4 bases, and 5 bases lay outside the gene matches. Germline V lookup: CDR1 KGHSH, CDR2 LQKENI. The CDR3 covers 16 residues. CDR3 region: CASSLYGQGAYNEQFF. The CDR3 bases are TGTGCCAGCTCACTTTACGGACAGGGGGCCTACAATGAGCAGTTCTTC.

The rearrangement links TRBV6-1 to TRBJ2-4; a possible D gene is TRBD1 (6 bases). This CDR3 comprises 15 residues. CDR1 is MNHNS, CDR2 SASEGT, per germline. V was pared by 0 bases and J by 6 bases, with 12 bases between. CDR3 DNA sequence: TGTGCCAGCAGTGAAGCCTCAAGAGGGGGAAACATTCAGTACTTC. Translated: CASSEASRGGNIQYF.

This clone turned up a few times. The V call is TRBV28, the J call TRBJ2-7; a possible D gene is TRBD1 (5 bases). V was cut by 8 bases and J by 4 bases, with 15 bases left in between. The CDR3 length is 13 residues. The germline CDR1 and CDR2 sequences are MDHEN and SYDVKM. CDR3 DNA: TGTGCCAGCTCCGACAGTCCAGTTTACGAGCAGTACTTC. Its translation: CASSDSPVYEQYF.

V and J are TRBV10-3 and TRBJ2-5, with 8 bases matching TRBD2. J gave up 5 bases and V 8 bases, and 7 bases lay outside the gene matches. Per the germline V gene, CDR1 is ENHRY and CDR2 is SYGVKD. This CDR3 contains 13 residues. The CDR3, as DNA: TGTGCCATCGAAGCGGGAGACGGGGAGACCCAGTACTTC. Protein product: CAIEAGDGETQYF.

The chain has TRBV9 and TRBJ1-4; D may be TRBD1 (5 bases). Trimming stripped 3 bases from V and 4 bases from J, with 13 bases between. Germline V gene sequence: CDR1 SGDLS, CDR2 YYNGEE. CDR3 length equals 15 residues. This chain's CDR3 is CASSARWGLNEKLFF. CDR3 sequence (DNA): TGTGCCAGCAGCGCCCGATGGGGACTTAATGAAAAACTGTTTTTT.

This clone has more than one count but fewer than ten. V gene TRBV10-2 combines with J gene TRBJ1-4, with D possibly TRBD1 on 6 matching bases. With 4 bases removed from V and 8 bases from J, the gap between germline ends came to 14 bases. Germline lookup yields CDR1 WSHSY and CDR2 SAAADI. The CDR3 sequence is 14 residues long. The CDR3 here is CASSAQGLGEKLFF. The DNA of the CDR3 is TGCGCCAGCAGTGCCCAGGGGTTAGGCGAAAAACTGTTTTTT.

CDR3 coding DNA: TGTGCCAGTAGTATAGTGACTAGCGGGGAGTACAATGAGCAGTTCTTC. This gives the protein CASSIVTSGEYNEQFF. The rearrangement joins TRBV19 to TRBJ2-1, with 11 bases matching TRBD2. Germline CDR1 reads LNHDA; CDR2 reads SQIVND (reference sequence). Unmatched junction bases numbered 3, after V lost 1 base and J lost 4 bases. This CDR3 is built from 16 residues.

Concerning this clone: Compared with germline, one end of the junction differs, possibly owing to a read error. The rearrangement uses TRBV7-7 and TRBJ2-2, with a weak D call TRBD2 (5 bases). This CDR3 contains 13 residues. Germline V gene sequence: CDR1 SSHAT, CDR2 FNYEAQ (reference sequence). CDR3 protein: CASSTTEGGELFF. CDR3 DNA sequence: TGTGCTAGCAGCACCACTGAGGGCGGGGAGCTGTTTTTT.

The genes are TRBV28 and TRBJ1-1; 7 bases line up with TRBD1. V lost 6 bases and J lost 0; bases outside the gene matches: 7. Germline V CDR1 and CDR2: MDHEN, SYDVKM. The CDR3 totals 15 residues. The DNA for the CDR3 is TGTGCCAGCAGCTTAACAGGGGAGATGAACACTGAAGCTTTCTTT. This codes for CASSLTGEMNTEAFF. Using reference TRBV28 and TRBJ1-1 for the parts outside the CDR3, the full variable domain is DVKVTQSSRYLVKRTGEKVFLECVQDMDHENMFWYRQDPGLGLRLIYFSYDVKMKEKGDIPEGYSVSREKKERFSLILESASTNQTSMYLCASSLTGEMNTEAFFGQGTRLTVV.

This clone was observed a single time. The gene calls are TRBV11-2 and TRBJ2-7, with 9 bases matching TRBD1. The length of the CDR3 is 19 residues. In germline, CDR1 is SGHAT, CDR2 FQNNGV. With V trimmed by 4 bases and J by 0 bases, 16 bases remained unmatched. As DNA, the CDR3 is TGTGCCAGCAGCTCCCTGGGAGGGACAGGGACCTTCTTCTCCTACGAGCAGTACTTC. Protein sequence: CASSSLGGTGTFFSYEQYF.

V is TRBV4-3 and J is TRBJ1-6; D might be TRBD1 (6 bases). V lost 2 bases, J lost 8 bases, and 10 bases lay in between. Germline V gene sequence: CDR1 LGHNA, CDR2 YSLEER. The CDR3 runs 14 residues. The CDR3, as DNA: TGCGCCAGCAGCCAACAAGGGGGGGATTCACCCCTCCACTTT. Its translation is CASSQQGGDSPLHF.

The chain couples TRBV6-5 to TRBJ2-1, with TRBD1 as a possible D gene (6 bases). The germline V gene has CDR1 MNHEY and CDR2 SVGAGI. This CDR3 has 14 amino acids. The V and J ends lost 5 bases and 0 bases respectively, with 8 bases between them. The CDR3 nucleotides are TGTGCCAGCAGTCAGGGGAGCTCCTACAATGAGCAGTTCTTC. Translating it yields CASSQGSSYNEQFF.

The chain joins TRBV4-3 to TRBJ1-5, with 10 positions matching TRBD1. CDR3 size: 14 residues. Trimming at V came to 1 base and at J to 9 bases, leaving 3 bases not matched to a gene. Germline values: CDR1 LGHNA, CDR2 YSLEER. The DNA of the CDR3 is TGCGCCAGCAGCCAAGGGACAGGGGGGACGCCCCAGCATTTT. Translating it yields CASSQGTGGTPQHF.

This CDR3 is CASGGQGDTEAFF. The CDR3 DNA reads as TGTGCCAGCGGGGGACAGGGTGACACTGAAGCTTTCTTT. The chain combines TRBV6-5 with TRBJ1-1, with 9 nucleotides matching TRBD1. The CDR3 contains 13 residues. Per germline, CDR1 MNHEY and CDR2 SVGAGI. V lost 8 bases and J lost 3; bases outside the gene matches: 4.

The chain links TRBV18 to TRBJ1-2; 7 positions agree with TRBD1. Germline V CDR1 and CDR2: KGHSH, LQKENI. The CDR3 runs 15 residues. The J segment lost 4 bases and the V segment lost 2 bases, leaving 7 bases of the junction unmatched. CDR3 protein: CASSPDREDLYGYTF. The CDR3 bases are TGTGCCAGCTCACCAGACAGGGAAGACCTCTATGGCTACACCTTC.

V and J are TRBV6-5 and TRBJ2-1; 9 nucleotides match TRBD1. V lost 5 bases to trimming and J lost 5 bases; unmatched junction nucleotides: 7. Germline V gene sequence: CDR1 MNHEY, CDR2 SVGAGI. The CDR3 contains 15 residues. CDR3 loop: CASSPGQGLNNEQFF. The CDR3 coding sequence is TGTGCCAGCAGTCCCGGACAGGGGCTAAACAATGAGCAGTTCTTC.

The chain employs TRBV5-1 and TRBJ2-2; 13 nucleotides align to TRBD2. After removal of 4 bases from V and 0 bases from J, the junction contained 3 bases not matched to a gene. This CDR3 is 17 amino acids long. Germline V gives CDR1 SGHRS, CDR2 YFSETQ. CDR3 nucleotide sequence: TGCGCCAGCAGCCGAGGGACTAGCGGGGCGAACACCGGGGAGCTGTTTTTT. Translated: CASSRGTSGANTGELFF.

This clone is a singleton in its sample. V gene TRBV7-8 combines with J gene TRBJ2-5; tentative D call: TRBD2 (6 bases). CDR1 is SGHVS, CDR2 FQNEAQ, per germline. V gave up 3 bases and J gave up 2 bases, with 10 bases separating them. This CDR3 region has 14 residues. This chain's CDR3 is CASSFVAGQETQYF. The CDR3 bases are TGTGCCAGCAGCTTTGTGGCGGGGCAAGAGACCCAGTACTTC.

The rearrangement uses TRBV5-1 and TRBJ2-3; TRBD1 aligns across 8 bases. The CDR3 covers 16 residues. Germline-derived CDR1 and CDR2 are SGHRS and YFSETQ. Trimming removed 1 base from V and 3 bases from J; junction bases left unmatched: 7. CDR3 nucleotide sequence: TGCGCCAGCAGCTTGAGCCCGGACAGGGAAACAGATACGCAGTATTTT. This encodes CASSLSPDRETDTQYF.

The genes are TRBV5-8 and TRBJ2-1; TRBD2 aligns across 8 bases. The germline CDR1 and CDR2 sequences are SGHTS and YDEGEE. This CDR3 spans 15 amino acids. Trimming took 2 bases from V and 4 from J; bases not matched to a gene: 5. The CDR3 DNA is TGTGCCAGCAGCTTACCAGGACTAGCTTACAATGAGCAGTTCTTC. Encoded protein: CASSLPGLAYNEQFF. The whole variable domain, remainder taken from reference TRBV5-8 and TRBJ2-1, is EAGVTQSPTHLIKTRGQQATLRCSPISGHTSVYWYQQALGLGLQFLLWYDEGEERNRGNFPPRFSGRQFPNYSSELNVNALELEDSALYLCASSLPGLAYNEQFFGPGTRLTVL.

The chain is built from TRBV24-1 and TRBJ2-7; possible D gene TRBD1, 6 bases. The CDR3 consists of 15 residues. Germline CDR1 is KGHDR and CDR2 is SFDVKD. V was trimmed by 5 bases and J by 2 bases, leaving 15 bases between them. The CDR3 bases are TGTGCCACCAGTGGTAAACCGGGACACACCTACGAGCAGTACTTC. Protein sequence: CATSGKPGHTYEQYF.

Concerning this clone: Other DNA sequences in the sample encode the same CDR3. The genes are TRBV27 and TRBJ1-2; 9 positions agree with TRBD1. The CDR3 sequence is 16 residues long. Trimming cost V 2 bases and J 4 bases; bases outside gene matches: 8. CDR1 MNHEY and CDR2 SMNVEV come from the germline V gene (reference sequence). The CDR3 DNA reads TGTGCCAGCAGTTTAACGGGACAGGGATACTTCTATGGCTACACCTTC. Amino acid sequence: CASSLTGQGYFYGYTF.

The V call is TRBV5-3, the J call TRBJ2-2; D remains ambiguous. TRBV5-3 carries the ORF label, with uncertain function. The CDR3 spans 14 residues. Trimming removed 0 bases at V and 9 bases at J, with 12 bases between. The CDR3: CARSLVTPPWELFF. The CDR3 coding sequence is TGTGCCAGAAGCTTGGTGACTCCCCCATGGGAGCTGTTTTTT.